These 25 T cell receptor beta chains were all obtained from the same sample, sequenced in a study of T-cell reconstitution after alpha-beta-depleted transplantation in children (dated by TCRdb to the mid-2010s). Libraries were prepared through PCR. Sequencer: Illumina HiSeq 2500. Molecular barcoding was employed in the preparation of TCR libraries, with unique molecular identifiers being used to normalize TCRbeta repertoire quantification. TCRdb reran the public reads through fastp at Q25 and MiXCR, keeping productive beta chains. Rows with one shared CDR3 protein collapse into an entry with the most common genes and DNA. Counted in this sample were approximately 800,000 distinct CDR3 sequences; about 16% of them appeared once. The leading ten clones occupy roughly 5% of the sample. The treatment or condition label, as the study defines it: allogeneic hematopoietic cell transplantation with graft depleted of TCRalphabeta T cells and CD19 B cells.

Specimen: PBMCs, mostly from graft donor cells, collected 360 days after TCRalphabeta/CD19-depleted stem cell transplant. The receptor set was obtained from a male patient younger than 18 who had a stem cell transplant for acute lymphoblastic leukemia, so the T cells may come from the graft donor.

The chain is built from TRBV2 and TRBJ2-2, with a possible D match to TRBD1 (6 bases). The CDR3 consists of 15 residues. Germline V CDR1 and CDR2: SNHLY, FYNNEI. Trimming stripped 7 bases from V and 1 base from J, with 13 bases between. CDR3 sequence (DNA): TGTGCCAGCAAAAGCGAACAGGGGAACACCGGGGAGCTGTTTTTT. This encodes CASKSEQGNTGELFF.

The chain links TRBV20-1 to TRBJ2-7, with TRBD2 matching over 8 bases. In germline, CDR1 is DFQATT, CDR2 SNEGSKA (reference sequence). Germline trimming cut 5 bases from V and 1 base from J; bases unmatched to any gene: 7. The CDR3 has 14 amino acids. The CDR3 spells CSARGTRLSYEQYF. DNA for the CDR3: TGCAGTGCTCGGGGGACTAGGCTATCCTACGAGCAGTACTTC.

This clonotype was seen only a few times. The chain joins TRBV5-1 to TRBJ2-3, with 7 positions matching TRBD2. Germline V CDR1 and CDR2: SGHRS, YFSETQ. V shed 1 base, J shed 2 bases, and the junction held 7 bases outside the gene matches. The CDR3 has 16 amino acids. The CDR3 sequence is CASSLRLADYTDTQYF. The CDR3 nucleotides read TGCGCCAGCAGCTTGAGGCTAGCGGATTACACAGATACGCAGTATTTT.

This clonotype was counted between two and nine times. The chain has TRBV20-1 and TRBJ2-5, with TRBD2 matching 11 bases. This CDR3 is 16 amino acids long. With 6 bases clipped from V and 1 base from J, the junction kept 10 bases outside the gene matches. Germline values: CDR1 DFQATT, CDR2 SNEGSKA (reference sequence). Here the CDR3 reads CSAPPGLAGFQETQYF. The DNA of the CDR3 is TGCAGTGCCCCCCCCGGACTAGCGGGCTTCCAAGAGACCCAGTACTTC.

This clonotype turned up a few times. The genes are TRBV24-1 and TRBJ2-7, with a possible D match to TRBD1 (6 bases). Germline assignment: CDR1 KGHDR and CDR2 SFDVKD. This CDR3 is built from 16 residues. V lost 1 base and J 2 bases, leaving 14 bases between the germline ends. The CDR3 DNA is TGTGCCACCAGTGATTTTTATGGGGGACAAACCTACGAGCAGTACTTC. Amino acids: CATSDFYGGQTYEQYF.

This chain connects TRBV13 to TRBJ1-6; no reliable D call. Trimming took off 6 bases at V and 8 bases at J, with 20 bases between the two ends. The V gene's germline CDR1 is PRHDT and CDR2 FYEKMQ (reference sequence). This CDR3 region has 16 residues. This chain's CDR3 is CASSPLYRETDSPLHF. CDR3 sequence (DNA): TGTGCCAGCAGTCCCCTCTACCGGGAGACGGATTCACCCCTCCACTTT. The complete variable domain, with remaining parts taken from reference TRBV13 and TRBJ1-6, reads AAGVIQSPRHLIKEKRETATLKCYPIPRHDTVYWYQQGPGQDPQFLISFYEKMQSDKGSIPDRFSAQQFSDYHSELNMSSLELGDSALYFCASSPLYRETDSPLHFGNGTRLTVT.

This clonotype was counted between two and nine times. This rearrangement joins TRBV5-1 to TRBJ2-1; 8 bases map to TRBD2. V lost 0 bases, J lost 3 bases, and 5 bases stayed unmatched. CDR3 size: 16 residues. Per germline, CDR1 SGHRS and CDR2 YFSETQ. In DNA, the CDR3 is TGCGCCAGCAGCTTGGTTAGCGGGACACGCTACAATGAGCAGTTCTTC. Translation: CASSLVSGTRYNEQFF.

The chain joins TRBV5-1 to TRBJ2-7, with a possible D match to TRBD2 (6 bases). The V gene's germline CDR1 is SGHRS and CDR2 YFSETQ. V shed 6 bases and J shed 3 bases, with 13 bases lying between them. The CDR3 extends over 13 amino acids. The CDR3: CASTLAKGYEQYF. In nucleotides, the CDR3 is TGCGCCAGCACTCTAGCGAAGGGCTACGAGCAGTACTTC. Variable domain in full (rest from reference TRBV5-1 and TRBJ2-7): KAGVTQTPRYLIKTRGQQVTLSCSPISGHRSVSWYQQTPGQGLQFLFEYFSETQRNKGNFPGRFSGRQFSNSRSEMNVSTLELGDSALYLCASTLAKGYEQYFGPGTRLTVT.

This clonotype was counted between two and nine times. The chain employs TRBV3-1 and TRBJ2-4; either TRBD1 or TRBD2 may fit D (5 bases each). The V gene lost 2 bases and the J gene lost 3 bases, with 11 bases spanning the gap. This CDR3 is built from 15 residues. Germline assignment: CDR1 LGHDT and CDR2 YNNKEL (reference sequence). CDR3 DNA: TGTGCCAGCAGCCAACGAGGGGAAGGCAAAAACATTCAGTACTTC. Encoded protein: CASSQRGEGKNIQYF.

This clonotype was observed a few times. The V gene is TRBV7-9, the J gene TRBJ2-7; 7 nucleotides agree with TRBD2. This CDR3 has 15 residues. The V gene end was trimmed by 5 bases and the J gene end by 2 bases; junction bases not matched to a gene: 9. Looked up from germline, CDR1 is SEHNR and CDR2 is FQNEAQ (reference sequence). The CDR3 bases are TGTGCCAGCAGCCAGCCTAGCGGAGGGACCTACGAGCAGTACTTC. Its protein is CASSQPSGGTYEQYF.

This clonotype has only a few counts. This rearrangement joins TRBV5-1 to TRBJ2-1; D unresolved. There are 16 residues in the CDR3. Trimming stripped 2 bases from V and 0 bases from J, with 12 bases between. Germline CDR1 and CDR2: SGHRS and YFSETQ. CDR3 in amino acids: CASSFFGKSSYNEQFF. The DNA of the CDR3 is TGCGCCAGCAGCTTTTTCGGAAAAAGCTCCTACAATGAGCAGTTCTTC.

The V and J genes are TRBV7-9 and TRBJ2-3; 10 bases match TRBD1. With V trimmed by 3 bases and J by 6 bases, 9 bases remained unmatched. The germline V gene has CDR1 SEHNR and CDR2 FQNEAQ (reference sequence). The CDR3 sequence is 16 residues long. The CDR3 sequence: CASSLAPGQGPDTQYF. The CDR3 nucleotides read TGTGCCAGCAGCTTGGCCCCGGGACAGGGGCCCGATACGCAGTATTTT.

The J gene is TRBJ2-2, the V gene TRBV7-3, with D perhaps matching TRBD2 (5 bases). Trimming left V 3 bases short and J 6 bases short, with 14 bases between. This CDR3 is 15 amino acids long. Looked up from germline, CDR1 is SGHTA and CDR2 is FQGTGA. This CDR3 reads CASSLVASFAGELFF. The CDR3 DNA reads TGTGCCAGCAGCTTGGTTGCTAGCTTCGCCGGGGAGCTGTTTTTT. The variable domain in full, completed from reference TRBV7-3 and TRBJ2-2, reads GAGVSQTPSNKVTEKGKYVELRCDPISGHTALYWYRQSLGQGPEFLIYFQGTGAADDSGLPNDRFFAVRPEGSVSTLKIQRTERGDSAVYLCASSLVASFAGELFFGEGSRLTVL.

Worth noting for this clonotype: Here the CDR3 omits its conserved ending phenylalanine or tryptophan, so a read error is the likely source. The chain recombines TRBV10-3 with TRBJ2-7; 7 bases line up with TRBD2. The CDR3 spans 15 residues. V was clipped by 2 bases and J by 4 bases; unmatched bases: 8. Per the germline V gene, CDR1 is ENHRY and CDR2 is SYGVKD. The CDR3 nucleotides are TGTGCCATCAGTGAGGGGGCGGGAGTGGAATACGAGCAGTACTGC. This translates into CAISEGAGVEYEQYC.

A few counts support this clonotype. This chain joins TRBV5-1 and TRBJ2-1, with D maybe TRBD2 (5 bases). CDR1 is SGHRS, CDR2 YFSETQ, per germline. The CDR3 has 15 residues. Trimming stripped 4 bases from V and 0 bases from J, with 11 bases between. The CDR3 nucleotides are TGCGCCAGCAGCAATGGACTGAGCTCCTACAATGAGCAGTTCTTC. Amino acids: CASSNGLSSYNEQFF.

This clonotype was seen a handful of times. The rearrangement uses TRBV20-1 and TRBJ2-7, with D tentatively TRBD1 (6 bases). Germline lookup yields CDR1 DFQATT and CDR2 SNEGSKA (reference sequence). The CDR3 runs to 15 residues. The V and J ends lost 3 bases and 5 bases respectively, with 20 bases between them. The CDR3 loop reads CSARGPRGPWDEQYF. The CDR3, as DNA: TGCAGTGCTAGGGGCCCCAGGGGACCCTGGGACGAGCAGTACTTC.

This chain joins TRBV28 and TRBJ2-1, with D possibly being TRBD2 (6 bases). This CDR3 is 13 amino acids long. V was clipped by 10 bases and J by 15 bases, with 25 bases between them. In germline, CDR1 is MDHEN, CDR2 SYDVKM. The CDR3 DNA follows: TGTGCCATGGGCCGAGAGCTCCTCCGCGGGGCGTTCTTC. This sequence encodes CAMGRELLRGAFF.

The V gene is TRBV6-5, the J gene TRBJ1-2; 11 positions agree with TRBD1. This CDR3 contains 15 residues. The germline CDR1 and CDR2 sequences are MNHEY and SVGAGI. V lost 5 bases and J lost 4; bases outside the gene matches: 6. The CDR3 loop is CASSTDRGRFYGYTF. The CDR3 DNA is TGTGCCAGCAGTACGGACAGGGGGCGTTTCTATGGCTACACCTTC.

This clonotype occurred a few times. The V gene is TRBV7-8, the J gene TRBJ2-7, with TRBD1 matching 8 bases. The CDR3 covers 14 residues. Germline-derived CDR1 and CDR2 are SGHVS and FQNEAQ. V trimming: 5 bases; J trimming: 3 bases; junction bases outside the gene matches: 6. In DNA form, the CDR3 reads TGTGCCAGCAGCCCCAGGGACAGGAACTACGAGCAGTACTTC. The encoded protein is CASSPRDRNYEQYF.

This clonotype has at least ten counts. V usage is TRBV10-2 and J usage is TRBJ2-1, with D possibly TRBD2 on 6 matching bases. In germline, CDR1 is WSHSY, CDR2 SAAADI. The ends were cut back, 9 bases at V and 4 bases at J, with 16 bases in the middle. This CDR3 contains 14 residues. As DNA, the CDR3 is TGCGCCAGAGGGGCGGGTCGGGGGTACAATGAGCAGTTCTTC. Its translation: CARGAGRGYNEQFF.

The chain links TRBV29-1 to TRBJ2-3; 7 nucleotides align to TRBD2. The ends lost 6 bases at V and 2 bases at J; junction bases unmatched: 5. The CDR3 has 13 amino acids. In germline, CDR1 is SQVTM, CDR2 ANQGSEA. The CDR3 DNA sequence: TGCAGCGTGTTGACTAGCTACACAGATACGCAGTATTTT. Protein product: CSVLTSYTDTQYF.

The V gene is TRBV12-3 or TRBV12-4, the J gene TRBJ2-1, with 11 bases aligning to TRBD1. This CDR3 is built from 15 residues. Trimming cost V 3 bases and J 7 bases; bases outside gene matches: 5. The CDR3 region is CASSFPDRGRNEQFF. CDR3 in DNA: TGTGCCAGCAGTTTCCCGGACAGGGGGCGTAATGAGCAGTTCTTC.

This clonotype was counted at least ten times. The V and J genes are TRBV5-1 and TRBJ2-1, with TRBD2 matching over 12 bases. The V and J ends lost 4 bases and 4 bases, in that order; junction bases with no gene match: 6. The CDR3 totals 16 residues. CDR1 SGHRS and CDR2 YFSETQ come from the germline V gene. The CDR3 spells CASSRTLAGGYNEQFF. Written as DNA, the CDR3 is TGCGCCAGCAGCCGTACCCTAGCGGGAGGGTACAATGAGCAGTTCTTC.

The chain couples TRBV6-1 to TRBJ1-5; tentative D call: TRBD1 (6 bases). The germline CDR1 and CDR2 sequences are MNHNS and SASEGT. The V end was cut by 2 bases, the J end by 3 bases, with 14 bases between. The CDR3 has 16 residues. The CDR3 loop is CASSEFRGANNQPQHF. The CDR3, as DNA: TGTGCCAGCAGTGAATTTCGGGGGGCAAACAATCAGCCCCAGCATTTT.

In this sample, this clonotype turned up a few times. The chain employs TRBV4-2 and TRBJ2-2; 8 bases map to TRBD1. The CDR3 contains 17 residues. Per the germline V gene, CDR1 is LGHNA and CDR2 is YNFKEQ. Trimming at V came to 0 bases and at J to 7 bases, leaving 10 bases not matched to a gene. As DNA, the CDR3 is TGTGCCAGCAGCCAAGAAAGGCAGGGGGCACAAGGCGGGGAGCTGTTTTTT. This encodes CASSQERQGAQGGELFF.